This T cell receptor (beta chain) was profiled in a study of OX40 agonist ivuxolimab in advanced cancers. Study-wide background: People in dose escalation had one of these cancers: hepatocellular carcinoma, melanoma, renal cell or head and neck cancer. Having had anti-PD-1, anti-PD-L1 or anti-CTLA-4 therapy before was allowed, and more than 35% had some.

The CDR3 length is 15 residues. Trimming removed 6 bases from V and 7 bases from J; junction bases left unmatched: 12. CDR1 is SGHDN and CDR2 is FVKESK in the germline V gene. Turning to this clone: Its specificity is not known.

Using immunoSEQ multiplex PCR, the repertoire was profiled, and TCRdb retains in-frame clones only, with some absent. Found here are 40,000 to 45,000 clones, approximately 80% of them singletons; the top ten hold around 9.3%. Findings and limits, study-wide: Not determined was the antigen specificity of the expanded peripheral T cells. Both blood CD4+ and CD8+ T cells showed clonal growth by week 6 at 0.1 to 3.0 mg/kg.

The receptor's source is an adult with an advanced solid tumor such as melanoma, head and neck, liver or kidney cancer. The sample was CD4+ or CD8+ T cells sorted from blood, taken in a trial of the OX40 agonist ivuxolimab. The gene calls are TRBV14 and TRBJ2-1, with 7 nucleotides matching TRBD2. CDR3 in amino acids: CASRPLTGGPNEQFF. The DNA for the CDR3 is TGTGCCAGCAGACCCCTGACGGGAGGACCTAATGAGCAGTTCTTC.